Shown below are 8 T cell receptor beta chains from a single sample sequenced in a study of blood T cells in healthy people across ages. For the second PCR, which ran for roughly 6 to 11 cycles, a sample-barcoded 5' primer and a J-beta primer mix were used. TCRdb analysed the 5' RACE reads with MiXCR anew, one entry per CDR3 protein. The sample holds roughly 500,000 distinct CDR3 sequences; nearly 25% are singletons and the top ten take 8.5% to 9.5%. The data also belong to a second study, concerning T cells of mothers and their children.

The sample was blood. These TCRs come from a boy aged 10-17 years in good health.

This chain connects TRBV5-6 to TRBJ2-7; 9 positions match TRBD2. The CDR3 consists of 15 residues. Per the germline V gene, CDR1 is SGHDT and CDR2 is YYEEEE. The V and J ends lost 2 bases and 1 base, in that order; junction bases with no gene match: 4. In DNA, the CDR3 is TGTGCCAGCAGCTTTCGCCTAGCGGGGTCCTACGAGCAGTACTTC. The encoded protein is CASSFRLAGSYEQYF.

The rearrangement uses TRBV5-1 and TRBJ2-1; TRBD1 or TRBD2 may be the D gene (5 bases each). The germline V and J ends were trimmed by 5 bases and 3 bases, with 12 bases remaining between them. In germline, CDR1 is SGHRS, CDR2 YFSETQ. This CDR3 region has 14 residues. CDR3 sequence reads: CASSGGQVYNEQFF. As DNA, the CDR3 is TGCGCCAGCAGTGGGGGTCAGGTCTACAATGAGCAGTTCTTC.

This clonotype was counted between two and nine times. The V call is TRBV5-6, the J call TRBJ2-7, with D possibly matching TRBD1 (5 bases). The germline gives CDR1 SGHDT, CDR2 YYEEEE. Trimming removed 3 bases from V and 2 bases from J, with 15 bases in between. The CDR3 totals 15 residues. The CDR3 bases are TGTGCCAGCAGCTCGCTGGGGCTCCCCCCCTACGAGCAGTACTTC. Translating it yields CASSSLGLPPYEQYF.

This clonotype was observed a few times. The gene calls are TRBV28 and TRBJ2-7; TRBD2 matches 14 bases. Germline V gene sequence: CDR1 MDHEN, CDR2 SYDVKM. V trimming: 6 bases; J trimming: 4 bases; junction bases outside the gene matches: 2. The CDR3 contains 14 residues. The DNA for the CDR3 is TGTGCCAGCAGGTGGACTAGCGGGGGGTACGAGCAGTACTTC. This gives the protein CASRWTSGGYEQYF.

The chain combines TRBV7-9 with TRBJ2-2, with D possibly being TRBD2 (5 bases). This CDR3 is 15 amino acids long. V was clipped by 5 bases and J by 1 base, with 11 bases between them. The germline CDR1 and CDR2 sequences are SEHNR and FQNEAQ (reference sequence). CDR3 amino acids: CASSAGLLNTGELFF. CDR3 sequence (DNA): TGTGCCAGCAGCGCCGGACTGCTGAACACCGGGGAGCTGTTTTTT.

This clonotype was picked up a small number of times. The junction departs from germline at one end; a sequencing error may be responsible. The chain employs TRBV29-1 and TRBJ2-5; weak D call: TRBD2 (6 bases). CDR3 length: 15 residues. Germline loops: CDR1 SQVTM, CDR2 ANQGSEA. CDR3 in DNA: TGCAGCGTTGAAGATCCCGGCGGGACCCAAGAGACCCGGTACTTC. Encoded protein: CSVEDPGGTQETRYF.

This clonotype was seen repeatedly, ten times or more. This chain links TRBV7-2 with TRBJ1-5; 7 bases are a match to TRBD1. CDR3 length equals 13 residues. Germline CDR1 and CDR2: SGHTA and FQGNSA. V gave up 5 bases and J gave up 5 bases; unmatched junction bases: 3. The CDR3 region is CASSPDRDQPQHF. The CDR3 nucleotides are TGTGCCAGCAGCCCCGACAGGGATCAGCCCCAGCATTTT. Together with reference TRBV7-2 and TRBJ1-5, the CDR3 gives the full variable domain: GAGVSQSPSNKVTEKGKDVELRCDPISGHTALYWYRQSLGQGLEFLIYFQGNSAPDKSGLPSDRFSAERTGGSVSTLTIQRTQQEDSAVYLCASSPDRDQPQHFGDGTRLSIL.

This clonotype occurred a few times. This rearrangement joins TRBV19 to TRBJ2-5, with 9 bases lining up with TRBD1. Judging by the DNA end, TRBJ2-7 fits better; the J call may be wrong. The CDR3 covers 13 residues. Looked up from germline, CDR1 is LNHDA and CDR2 is SQIVND (reference sequence). The CDR3 protein is CATGTGWNDEQYF. The DNA of the CDR3 is TGTGCCACCGGGACAGGGTGGAACGACGAGCAGTACTTC.